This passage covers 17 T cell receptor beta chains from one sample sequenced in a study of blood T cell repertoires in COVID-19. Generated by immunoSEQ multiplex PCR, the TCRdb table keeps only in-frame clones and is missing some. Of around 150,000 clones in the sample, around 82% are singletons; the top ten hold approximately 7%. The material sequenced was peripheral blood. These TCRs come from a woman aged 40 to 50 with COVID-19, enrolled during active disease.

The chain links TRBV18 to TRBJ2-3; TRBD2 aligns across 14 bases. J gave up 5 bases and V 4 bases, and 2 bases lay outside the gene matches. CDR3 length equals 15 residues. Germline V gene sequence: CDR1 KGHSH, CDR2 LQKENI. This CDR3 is CASSQGLAGVDTQYF. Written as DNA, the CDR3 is TGTGCCAGCTCACAGGGACTAGCGGGAGTAGATACGCAGTATTTT. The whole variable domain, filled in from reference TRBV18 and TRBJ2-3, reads NAGVMQNPRHLVRRRGQEARLRCSPMKGHSHVYWYRQLPEEGLKFMVYLQKENIIDESGMPKERFSAEFPKEGPSILRIQQVVRGDSAAYFCASSQGLAGVDTQYFGPGTRLTVL.

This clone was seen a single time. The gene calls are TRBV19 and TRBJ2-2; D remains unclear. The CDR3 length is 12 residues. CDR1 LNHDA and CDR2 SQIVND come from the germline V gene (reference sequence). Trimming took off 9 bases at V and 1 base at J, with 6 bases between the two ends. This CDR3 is CASLRNTGELFF. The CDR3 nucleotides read TGTGCCAGCCTACGGAACACCGGGGAGCTGTTTTTT.

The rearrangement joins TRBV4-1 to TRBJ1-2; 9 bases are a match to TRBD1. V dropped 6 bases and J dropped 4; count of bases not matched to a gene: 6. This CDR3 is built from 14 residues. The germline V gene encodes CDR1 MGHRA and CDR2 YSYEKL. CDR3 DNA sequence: TGCGCCAGCAGGTTGGACAGGGGAGGCTATGGCTACACCTTC. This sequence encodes CASRLDRGGYGYTF.

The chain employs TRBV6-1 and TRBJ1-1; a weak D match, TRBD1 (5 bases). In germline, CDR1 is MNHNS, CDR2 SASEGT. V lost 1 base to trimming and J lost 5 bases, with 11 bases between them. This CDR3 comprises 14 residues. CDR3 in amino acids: CASSEVPGRTEAFF. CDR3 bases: TGTGCCAGCAGTGAAGTCCCAGGGCGGACTGAAGCTTTCTTT.

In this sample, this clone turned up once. The CDR3 sequence: CASKWSQGYYGYTF. The CDR3 region has the DNA TGTGCCAGCAAGTGGTCACAGGGCTACTATGGCTACACCTTC. The chain uses TRBV28 and TRBJ1-2, with D perhaps matching TRBD1 (6 bases). The CDR3 loop spans 14 amino acids. Trimming left V 7 bases short and J 3 bases short, with 15 bases between. The V gene's germline CDR1 is MDHEN and CDR2 SYDVKM.

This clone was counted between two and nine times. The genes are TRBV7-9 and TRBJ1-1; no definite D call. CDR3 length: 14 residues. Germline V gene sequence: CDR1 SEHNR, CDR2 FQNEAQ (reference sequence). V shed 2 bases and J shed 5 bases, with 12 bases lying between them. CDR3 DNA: TGTGCCAGCAGCTTATCCCCGAGGAGTACTGAAGCTTTCTTT. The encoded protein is CASSLSPRSTEAFF.

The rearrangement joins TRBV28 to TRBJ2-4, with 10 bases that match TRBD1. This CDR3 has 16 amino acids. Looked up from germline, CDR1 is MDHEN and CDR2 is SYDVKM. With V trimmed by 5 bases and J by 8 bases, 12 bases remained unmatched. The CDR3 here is CASSTPPGQGQDIQYF. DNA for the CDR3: TGTGCCAGCAGTACTCCTCCGGGACAGGGGCAGGACATTCAGTACTTC.

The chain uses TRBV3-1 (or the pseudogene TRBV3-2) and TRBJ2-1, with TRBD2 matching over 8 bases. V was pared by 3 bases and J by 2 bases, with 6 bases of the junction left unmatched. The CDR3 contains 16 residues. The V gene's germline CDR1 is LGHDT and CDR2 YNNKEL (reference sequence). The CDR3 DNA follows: TGTGCCAGCAGCCAGCATAGCGGGGCTACCTACAATGAGCAGTTCTTC. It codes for CASSQHSGATYNEQFF.

CDR3 loop: CAISESEGAYEQYV. For the CDR3, the DNA is TGTGCCATCAGTGAGTCCGAAGGAGCCTACGAGCAGTACGTC. The rearrangement uses TRBV10-3 and TRBJ2-7; D is ambiguous. The CDR3 is 14 residues long. Trimming shortened V by 0 bases and J by 2 bases, and 8 bases separated the two germline ends. CDR1 and CDR2 (germline): ENHRY, SYGVKD.

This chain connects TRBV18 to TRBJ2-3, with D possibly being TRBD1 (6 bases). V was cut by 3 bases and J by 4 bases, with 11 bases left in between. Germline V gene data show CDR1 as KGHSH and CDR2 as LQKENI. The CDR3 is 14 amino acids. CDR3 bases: TGTGCCAGCTCACCGGGGGCCCCCGCAGATACGCAGTATTTT. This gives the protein CASSPGAPADTQYF.

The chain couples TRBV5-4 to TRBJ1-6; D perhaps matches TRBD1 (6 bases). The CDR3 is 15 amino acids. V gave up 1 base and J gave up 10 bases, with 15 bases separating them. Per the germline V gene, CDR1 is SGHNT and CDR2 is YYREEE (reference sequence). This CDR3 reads CASSLPSGVGSPLHF. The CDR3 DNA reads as TGTGCCAGCAGCTTGCCCTCAGGGGTAGGATCACCCCTCCACTTT.

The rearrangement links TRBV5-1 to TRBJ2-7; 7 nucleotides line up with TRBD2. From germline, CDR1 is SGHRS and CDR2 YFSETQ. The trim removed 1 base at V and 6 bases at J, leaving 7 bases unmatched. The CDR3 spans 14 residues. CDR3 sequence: CASSLPGGYSEQYF. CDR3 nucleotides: TGCGCCAGCAGCTTGCCGGGAGGCTACTCCGAGCAGTACTTC.

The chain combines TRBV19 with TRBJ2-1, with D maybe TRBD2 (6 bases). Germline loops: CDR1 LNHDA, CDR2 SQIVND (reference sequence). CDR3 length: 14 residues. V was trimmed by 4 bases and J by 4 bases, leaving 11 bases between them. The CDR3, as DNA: TGTGCCAGTAGTACCCCGGGACTTTACAATGAGCAGTTCTTC. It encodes CASSTPGLYNEQFF.

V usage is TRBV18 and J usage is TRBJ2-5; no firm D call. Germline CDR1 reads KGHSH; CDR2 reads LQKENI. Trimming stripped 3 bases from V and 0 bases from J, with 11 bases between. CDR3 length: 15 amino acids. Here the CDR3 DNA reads TGTGCCAGCTCACCGGATGGGCATAACCAAGAGACCCAGTACTTC. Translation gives CASSPDGHNQETQYF.

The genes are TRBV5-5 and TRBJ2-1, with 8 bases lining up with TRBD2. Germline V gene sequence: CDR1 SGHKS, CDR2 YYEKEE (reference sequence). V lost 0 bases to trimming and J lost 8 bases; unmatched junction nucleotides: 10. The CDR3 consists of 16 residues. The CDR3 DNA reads TGTGCCAGCAGCTTGGTTCCGGGAGGGCCTTGGGATGAGCAGTTCTTC. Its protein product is CASSLVPGGPWDEQFF.

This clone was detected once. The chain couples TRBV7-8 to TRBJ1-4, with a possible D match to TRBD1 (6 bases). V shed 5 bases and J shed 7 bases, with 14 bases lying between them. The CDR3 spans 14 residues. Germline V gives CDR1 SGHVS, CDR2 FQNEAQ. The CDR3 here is CASSGTGLGEKLFF. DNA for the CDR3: TGTGCCAGCAGCGGAACAGGGTTAGGTGAAAAACTGTTTTTT.

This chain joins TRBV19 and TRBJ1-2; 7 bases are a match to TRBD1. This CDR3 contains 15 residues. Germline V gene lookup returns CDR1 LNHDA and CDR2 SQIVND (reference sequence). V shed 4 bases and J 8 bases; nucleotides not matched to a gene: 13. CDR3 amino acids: CASSTHSETGNGYTF. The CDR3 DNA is TGTGCCAGTAGTACCCACTCGGAGACAGGGAACGGCTACACCTTC.